The 23 T cell receptor beta chains below all came from one sample that was sequenced in a study of T cells after posttransplantation cyclophosphamide. The method was immunoSEQ multiplex PCR; TCRdb's version includes in-frame clones alone and lacks a portion of them. The table has 66,000 or so clones, about 93% seen once. Source material: PBMCs. The receptors here all came from a woman aged 30 to 39 in good health and a related stem cell transplant donor.

The V gene is TRBV29-1, the J gene TRBJ2-6; possibly TRBD2 for D (6 bases). Germline loops: CDR1 SQVTM, CDR2 ANQGSEA. The CDR3 spans 13 residues. V shed 7 bases and J shed 2 bases, with 9 bases lying between them. The CDR3 spells CSAGVTGANVLTF. As DNA, the CDR3 is TGCAGCGCGGGGGTTACTGGGGCCAACGTCCTGACTTTC. The full variable domain, completed using reference TRBV29-1 and TRBJ2-6, is SAVISQKPSRDICQRGTSLTIQCQVDSQVTMMFWYRQQPGQSLTLIATANQGSEATYESGFVIDKFPISRPNLTFSTLTVSNMSPEDSSIYLCSAGVTGANVLTFGAGSRLTVL.

The chain couples TRBV7-3 to TRBJ1-2, with D hard to call. This CDR3 contains 12 residues. Germline V CDR1 and CDR2: SGHTA, FQGTGA. V was pared by 1 base and J by 3 bases, with 3 bases between. In nucleotides, the CDR3 is TGTGCCAGCAGCTTAAGCTACTATGGCTACACCTTC. Encoded protein: CASSLSYYGYTF.

As DNA, the CDR3 is TGCGCCAGCAGCCAAGAGATTCCCGGGGAGCTGTTTTTT. Translating it yields CASSQEIPGELFF. This chain links TRBV4-3 with TRBJ2-2, with no clear D. This CDR3 is built from 13 residues. Germline loops: CDR1 LGHNA, CDR2 YSLEER. Trimming cost V 0 bases and J 6 bases, with 5 bases left between them.

The chain has TRBV10-3 and TRBJ1-5; maybe TRBD1 (5 bases). Germline V gene sequence: CDR1 ENHRY, CDR2 SYGVKD. There are 16 residues in the CDR3. V was cut by 4 bases and J by 2 bases, with 15 bases left in between. In DNA, the CDR3 is TGTGCCATCAGTGTAGACCCCCGGGACCGCAATCAGCCCCAGCATTTT. Protein sequence: CAISVDPRDRNQPQHF.

The V and J genes are TRBV14 and TRBJ2-2; maybe TRBD2 (5 bases). The germline CDR1 and CDR2 sequences are SGHDN and FVKESK. V was clipped by 2 bases and J by 6 bases, with 7 bases between them. The CDR3 covers 13 residues. CDR3 nucleotide sequence: TGTGCCAGCAGCCAATACGGGGCCGGGGAGCTGTTTTTT. This sequence encodes CASSQYGAGELFF.

The chain combines TRBV5-1 with TRBJ2-7; 10 positions match TRBD1. V shed 3 bases, J shed 3 bases, and the junction held 9 bases outside the gene matches. Germline CDR1 reads SGHRS; CDR2 reads YFSETQ. The CDR3 contains 16 residues. The CDR3 DNA reads as TGCGCCAGCAGCTCACTCCGGGACAGGGGTCGCTACGAGCAGTACTTC. Its protein is CASSSLRDRGRYEQYF.

The table lists this clone with a count of one. V and J are TRBV4-3 and TRBJ1-6; D remains ambiguous. CDR1 LGHNA and CDR2 YSLEER come from the germline V gene. This CDR3 spans 16 amino acids. V was clipped by 1 base and J by 9 bases, with 16 bases between them. This chain's CDR3 is CASSQGLPGGPSPLHF. The CDR3 DNA is TGCGCCAGCAGCCAAGGTCTCCCGGGCGGACCTTCACCCCTCCACTTT.

The chain is built from TRBV19 and TRBJ2-7; D not resolved. Trimming cost V 1 base and J 2 bases, with 9 bases left between them. Germline V gene data show CDR1 as LNHDA and CDR2 as SQIVND (reference sequence). This CDR3 is built from 14 residues. The CDR3 nucleotides read TGTGCCAGTAGTATAGGTGCTACCACCTACGAGCAGTACTTC. Protein sequence: CASSIGATTYEQYF. The entire variable domain, with the rest obtained from reference TRBV19 and TRBJ2-7, is as follows: DGGITQSPKYLFRKEGQNVTLSCEQNLNHDAMYWYRQDPGQGLRLIYYSQIVNDFQKGDIAEGYSVSREKKESFPLTVTSAQKNPTAFYLCASSIGATTYEQYFGPGTRLTVT.

This clone came up once. The rearrangement uses TRBV11-2 and TRBJ1-3, with a possible D match to TRBD1 (5 bases). The germline V gene has CDR1 SGHAT and CDR2 FQNNGV. The CDR3 sequence is 14 residues long. The ends were cut back, 6 bases at V and 0 bases at J, with 9 bases in the middle. The CDR3 nucleotides are TGTGCCAGCAGGCGGACATACTCTGGAAACACCATATATTTT. Residues: CASRRTYSGNTIYF.

This clone was seen just once. V and J are TRBV10-3 and TRBJ2-7; possibly TRBD1 for D (6 bases). Trimming removed 5 bases from V and 7 bases from J, with 18 bases in between. Germline CDR1 and CDR2: ENHRY and SYGVKD. The CDR3 runs 14 residues. The CDR3 nucleotides read TGTGCCATCAGTCCAACGGCAGGGGCTGGGGAGCAGTACTTC. The encoded protein is CAISPTAGAGEQYF.

The chain's CDR3 is CASRLDRGSYNEQFF. DNA of the CDR3: TGCGCCAGCAGACTCGACAGGGGGTCCTACAATGAGCAGTTCTTC. This chain uses TRBV5-1 with TRBJ2-1, with 9 bases matching TRBD1. The length of the CDR3 is 15 residues. The V gene end was trimmed by 5 bases and the J gene end by 1 base; junction bases not matched to a gene: 4. In germline, CDR1 is SGHRS, CDR2 YFSETQ.

The J gene is TRBJ1-5, the V gene TRBV10-3; D is uncertain. CDR3 length: 12 residues. Trimming removed 6 bases at V and 0 bases at J, with 3 bases between. Germline V gives CDR1 ENHRY, CDR2 SYGVKD. The CDR3 DNA follows: TGTGCCATCAGCGATAGCAATCAGCCCCAGCATTTT. It codes for CAISDSNQPQHF.

The V and J genes are TRBV28 and TRBJ1-1; 10 bases are shared with TRBD1. The V gene's germline CDR1 is MDHEN and CDR2 SYDVKM. The ends lost 7 bases at V and 5 bases at J; junction bases unmatched: 10. This CDR3 is 15 amino acids long. CDR3 sequence (DNA): TGTGCCAGCAAGGTTCAGGGACAGGGGCGGACTGAAGCTTTCTTT. This sequence encodes CASKVQGQGRTEAFF.

This clone appeared a single time. The J gene is TRBJ1-2, the V gene TRBV11-2; D might be TRBD1 (6 bases). Trimming took off 4 bases at V and 2 bases at J, with 20 bases between the two ends. The CDR3 sequence is 17 residues long. Germline CDR1 reads SGHAT; CDR2 reads FQNNGV. The CDR3 nucleotides read TGTGCCAGCAGCTCAGCCCTCAGGGGTCAGATGAACTATGGCTACACCTTC. Its translation: CASSSALRGQMNYGYTF.

The gene calls are TRBV5-1 and TRBJ2-5, with D unresolved. Germline V gene data show CDR1 as SGHRS and CDR2 as YFSETQ. CDR3 length: 15 amino acids. The V gene lost 0 bases and the J gene lost 1 base, with 10 bases spanning the gap. CDR3 amino acids: CASSLGGPPQETQYF. CDR3 coding DNA: TGCGCCAGCAGCTTGGGCGGTCCTCCCCAAGAGACCCAGTACTTC.

Written as DNA, the CDR3 is TGTGCCAGCAGCGTAGGGGATCAGCCCCAGCATTTT. As protein: CASSVGDQPQHF. This chain links TRBV9 with TRBJ1-5; D is ambiguous. The V gene lost 0 bases and the J gene lost 5 bases, with 3 bases spanning the gap. This CDR3 comprises 12 residues. Germline CDR1 SGDLS, CDR2 YYNGEE.

CDR3 loop: CASSFQGGDSGNTIYF. The CDR3 DNA reads TGTGCCAGCAGCTTTCAGGGGGGGGACTCTGGAAACACCATATATTTT. V is TRBV7-2 and J is TRBJ1-3; 7 bases are shared with TRBD1. V gave up 3 bases and J gave up 0 bases; unmatched junction bases: 5. CDR3 length: 16 residues. In germline, CDR1 is SGHTA, CDR2 FQGNSA.

The V and J genes are TRBV4-2 and TRBJ2-5, with 8 bases that match TRBD2. Germline CDR1 and CDR2: LGHNA and YNFKEQ. Unmatched junction bases numbered 1, after V lost 3 bases and J lost 1 base. This CDR3 comprises 14 residues. CDR3 in amino acids: CASSQSGGQETQYF. In nucleotides, the CDR3 is TGTGCCAGCAGCCAGAGCGGGGGCCAAGAGACCCAGTACTTC.

The CDR3 DNA is TGCAGCGTTGAATCCGGGACAGACGAGCAGTACTTC. Translating it yields CSVESGTDEQYF. The genes are TRBV29-1 and TRBJ2-7, with TRBD1 matching 7 bases. The V gene's germline CDR1 is SQVTM and CDR2 ANQGSEA. V shed 2 bases and J 5 bases; nucleotides not matched to a gene: 3. The CDR3 totals 12 residues.

V and J are TRBV5-6 and TRBJ1-1, with 7 bases that match TRBD1. This CDR3 is built from 17 residues. CDR1 is SGHDT, CDR2 YYEEEE, per germline. The V segment lost 4 bases and the J segment 4 bases; nucleotides outside the gene matches: 16. Written as DNA, the CDR3 is TGTGCCAGCAGCCCCCTACAGGGGTTGGAACCTGGCACTGAAGCTTTCTTT. This encodes CASSPLQGLEPGTEAFF.

This clone has just one count. V gene TRBV18 combines with J gene TRBJ2-7; TRBD1 is a possible D gene (5 bases). Trimming removed 3 bases at V and 1 base at J, with 13 bases between. The germline V gene encodes CDR1 KGHSH and CDR2 LQKENI. CDR3 length equals 15 residues. The CDR3 spells CASSPTQGGSYEQYF. The CDR3, as DNA: TGTGCCAGCTCACCTACGCAGGGTGGATCCTACGAGCAGTACTTC. The entire variable domain, with the rest obtained from reference TRBV18 and TRBJ2-7, is as follows: NAGVMQNPRHLVRRRGQEARLRCSPMKGHSHVYWYRQLPEEGLKFMVYLQKENIIDESGMPKERFSAEFPKEGPSILRIQQVVRGDSAAYFCASSPTQGGSYEQYFGPGTRLTVT.

The J gene is TRBJ1-2, the V gene TRBV15; TRBD1 aligns across 8 bases. The CDR3 length is 15 residues. Germline V CDR1 and CDR2: LNHNV, YYDKDF (reference sequence). Trimming removed 0 bases from V and 4 bases from J; junction bases left unmatched: 4. The CDR3 loop reads CATSRDRGRFYGYTF. The CDR3 DNA reads as TGTGCCACCAGCAGAGACAGGGGGCGCTTCTATGGCTACACCTTC.

The rearrangement joins TRBV6-1 to TRBJ1-4, with 10 bases fitting TRBD1. Unmatched junction bases numbered 9, after V lost 6 bases and J lost 8 bases. Germline assignment: CDR1 MNHNS and CDR2 SASEGT. This CDR3 spans 15 amino acids. DNA of the CDR3: TGTGCCAGCAGGAAGGACAGGGGGTTGGGGGAAAAACTGTTTTTT. Amino acids: CASRKDRGLGEKLFF.